The 29 T cell receptor beta chains presented below share a single source sample, sequenced in a study of control samples from healthy donors and cancer patients. Profiling relied on immunoSEQ multiplex PCR, and the TCRdb table lists in-frame clones only, not all of them. Seen here are 75,000 to 100,000 clones, 85% to 90% observed once, and the top ten hold around 14%. The source material was blood. These receptors all stem from a man under 40 in good health.

This sequence joins TRBV27 and TRBJ1-5, with 8 bases lining up with TRBD1. The CDR3 length is 17 residues. Germline V gives CDR1 MNHEY, CDR2 SMNVEV (reference sequence). V gave up 1 base and J gave up 6 bases; unmatched junction bases: 11. CDR3 amino acids: CASSLFFDRGSIQPQHF. The CDR3 DNA reads TGTGCCAGCAGTTTATTTTTCGACAGGGGCAGTATTCAGCCCCAGCATTTT.

V is TRBV6-6 and J is TRBJ1-5, with no clear D. V was cut by 6 bases and J by 0 bases, with 15 bases left in between. The CDR3 is 16 amino acids. CDR1 is MNHNY and CDR2 is SVGAGI in the germline V gene (reference sequence). This chain's CDR3 is CASRGLWVNSNQPQHF. The CDR3 DNA reads as TGTGCCAGCAGGGGCCTTTGGGTAAATAGCAATCAGCCCCAGCATTTT.

The rearrangement uses TRBV4-3 and TRBJ1-1; maybe TRBD1 (6 bases). The V gene lost 2 bases and the J gene lost 1 base, with 14 bases spanning the gap. The CDR3 loop spans 16 amino acids. Germline CDR1 LGHNA, CDR2 YSLEER. In DNA, the CDR3 is TGCGCCAGCAGCCAATTAACCGGGACACCGAACACTGAAGCTTTCTTT. Translation: CASSQLTGTPNTEAFF.

CDR3 nucleotides: TGTGCCACCAGTGCCGGCCCCCGCCATGAGCAGTTCTTC. It encodes CATSAGPRHEQFF. The V call is TRBV24-1, the J call TRBJ2-1; D is unclear. The germline V and J ends were trimmed by 5 bases and 8 bases, with 12 bases remaining between them. Germline V gene lookup returns CDR1 KGHDR and CDR2 SFDVKD. The CDR3 is 13 amino acids.

The genes are TRBV6-2 or TRBV6-3 and TRBJ2-3, with D perhaps TRBD1 or TRBD2 (5 bases each). The V and J ends lost 0 bases and 1 base respectively, with 11 bases between them. The CDR3 runs to 16 residues. CDR1 and CDR2 from the germline V gene are MNHEY and SVGEGT. CDR3 DNA: TGTGCCAGCAGTTACTCCGAGCTGGGGGGCACAGATACGCAGTATTTT. Translation: CASSYSELGGTDTQYF.

V and J are TRBV24-1 and TRBJ2-3, with 12 bases that match TRBD1. The CDR3 totals 14 residues. The V gene's germline CDR1 is KGHDR and CDR2 SFDVKD. The V gene end was trimmed by 6 bases and the J gene end by 7 bases; junction bases not matched to a gene: 4. CDR3 in DNA: TGTGCCACCAGTCCGGGACAGGGGGCAAATACGCAGTATTTT. Protein product: CATSPGQGANTQYF.

The gene calls are TRBV5-1 and TRBJ2-2; D not resolved. V was trimmed by 7 bases and J by 0 bases, leaving 16 bases between them. The V gene's germline CDR1 is SGHRS and CDR2 YFSETQ. The CDR3 has 16 residues. The CDR3 region is CASRVIPDSNTGELFF. In DNA form, the CDR3 reads TGCGCCAGCCGGGTGATACCAGATTCGAACACCGGGGAGCTGTTTTTT. Full variable domain (rest looked up from reference TRBV5-1 and TRBJ2-2): KAGVTQTPRYLIKTRGQQVTLSCSPISGHRSVSWYQQTPGQGLQFLFEYFSETQRNKGNFPGRFSGRQFSNSRSEMNVSTLELGDSALYLCASRVIPDSNTGELFFGEGSRLTVL.

The V and J genes are TRBV4-2 and TRBJ2-7; D is uncertain. The CDR3 spans 12 residues. Trimming stripped 3 bases from V and 0 bases from J, with 3 bases between. Per the germline V gene, CDR1 is LGHNA and CDR2 is YNFKEQ. The DNA of the CDR3 is TGTGCCAGCAGCCACCGCTCCTACGAGCAGTACTTC. Translating it yields CASSHRSYEQYF.

The J gene is TRBJ1-1, the V gene TRBV7-3, with TRBD1 as a possible D gene (6 bases). The V and J ends lost 5 bases and 5 bases respectively, with 12 bases between them. The germline V gene encodes CDR1 SGHTA and CDR2 FQGTGA. The CDR3 extends over 13 amino acids. The DNA for the CDR3 is TGTGCCAGCAGCGCACAGGGTGAAACTGAAGCTTTCTTT. Protein sequence: CASSAQGETEAFF.

V and J are TRBV19 and TRBJ2-7; 7 nucleotides agree with TRBD1. CDR1 and CDR2 from the germline V gene are LNHDA and SQIVND (reference sequence). The V gene end was trimmed by 4 bases and the J gene end by 2 bases; junction bases not matched to a gene: 5. The CDR3 loop spans 14 amino acids. The chain's CDR3 is CASSTGQVPYEQYF. The CDR3 DNA is TGTGCCAGTAGTACTGGACAGGTCCCCTACGAGCAGTACTTC. Full variable domain (rest looked up from reference TRBV19 and TRBJ2-7): DGGITQSPKYLFRKEGQNVTLSCEQNLNHDAMYWYRQDPGQGLRLIYYSQIVNDFQKGDIAEGYSVSREKKESFPLTVTSAQKNPTAFYLCASSTGQVPYEQYFGPGTRLTVT.

This clone has more than one count but fewer than ten. The J gene is TRBJ2-7, the V gene TRBV7-8; the D gene is possibly TRBD1 (6 bases). This CDR3 is 14 amino acids long. Trimming cost V 6 bases and J 1 base, with 13 bases left between them. Germline V gene data show CDR1 as SGHVS and CDR2 as FQNEAQ. This CDR3 reads CASRQGRSSYEQYF. CDR3 nucleotides: TGTGCCAGCAGGCAGGGGCGCTCGTCCTACGAGCAGTACTTC.

The genes are TRBV9 and TRBJ2-1, with D unclear. V was pared by 9 bases and J by 4 bases, with 5 bases between. The CDR3 is made up of 10 amino acids. The germline V gene has CDR1 SGDLS and CDR2 YYNGEE. The CDR3 sequence: CAIRYNEQFF. The CDR3, as DNA: TGTGCCATCCGTTACAATGAGCAGTTCTTC.

V and J are TRBV11-2 and TRBJ1-1; no clear D. The length of the CDR3 is 16 residues. V lost 5 bases, J lost 3 bases, and 19 bases lay in between. CDR1 SGHAT and CDR2 FQNNGV come from the germline V gene. CDR3 loop: CASSPRPIGPDTEAFF. The CDR3 nucleotides are TGTGCCAGCAGCCCACGGCCGATCGGACCCGACACTGAAGCTTTCTTT.

This clone was observed a single time. The chain recombines TRBV11-3 with TRBJ2-5, with D tentatively TRBD2 (6 bases). V dropped 6 bases and J dropped 4 bases, with 9 bases sitting between them. Germline loops: CDR1 SGHNT, CDR2 YENEEA. This CDR3 comprises 12 residues. DNA of the CDR3: TGTGCCAGCAGACCCGGGGGAGAGACCCAGTACTTC. Translating it yields CASRPGGETQYF.

The rearrangement joins TRBV2 to TRBJ2-7; D may be TRBD2 (5 bases). This CDR3 has 13 amino acids. V shed 6 bases and J shed 3 bases, with 12 bases lying between them. Germline V CDR1 and CDR2: SNHLY, FYNNEI. In DNA, the CDR3 is TGTGCCAGCAGCTGGACTGATAACTACGAGCAGTACTTC. This sequence encodes CASSWTDNYEQYF.

J is TRBJ1-6 and V is TRBV5-4; weak D call: TRBD1 (5 bases). The CDR3 runs 15 residues. With 0 bases removed from V and 10 bases from J, the gap between germline ends came to 14 bases. CDR1 is SGHNT and CDR2 is YYREEE in the germline V gene (reference sequence). The CDR3 coding sequence is TGTGCCAGCAGCTTGGAAGCAGGGAGCACCTCACCCCTCCACTTT. It yields the protein CASSLEAGSTSPLHF.

The V call is TRBV10-3, the J call TRBJ2-7, with 8 nucleotides matching TRBD2. The CDR3 totals 15 residues. Per the germline V gene, CDR1 is ENHRY and CDR2 is SYGVKD. V shed 2 bases, J shed 0 bases, and the junction held 3 bases outside the gene matches. CDR3 sequence reads: CAISEPGGFSYEQYF. DNA of the CDR3: TGTGCCATCAGTGAGCCGGGGGGGTTCTCCTACGAGCAGTACTTC.

V usage is TRBV30 and J usage is TRBJ2-5, with TRBD2 identical over 11 bases. Per germline, CDR1 GTSNPN and CDR2 SVGIG (reference sequence). The CDR3 consists of 14 residues. V shed 5 bases, J shed 5 bases, and the junction held 7 bases outside the gene matches. The chain's CDR3 is CAWGGLAGGETQYF. CDR3 nucleotides: TGTGCCTGGGGTGGTCTAGCGGGAGGTGAGACCCAGTACTTC. Full variable domain (missing parts from reference TRBV30 and TRBJ2-5): SQTIHQWPATLVQPVGSPLSLECTVEGTSNPNLYWYRQAAGRGLQLLFYSVGIGQISSEVPQNLSASRPQDRQFILSSKKLLLSDSGFYLCAWGGLAGGETQYFGPGTRLLVL.

The chain couples TRBV23-1 to TRBJ1-6, with D unresolved. TRBV23-1 is labeled an ORF, and its function is uncertain. V was pared by 7 bases and J by 5 bases, with 9 bases between. The CDR3 covers 13 residues. CDR3 amino acids: CASMQANNSPLHF. For the CDR3, the DNA is TGCGCCAGCATGCAGGCCAATAATTCACCCCTCCACTTT.

The chain uses TRBV5-1 and TRBJ2-2; D is possibly TRBD1 (6 bases). The germline V gene encodes CDR1 SGHRS and CDR2 YFSETQ. The CDR3 loop spans 15 amino acids. Deletions cut 1 base from V and 4 bases from J, with 11 bases between. The CDR3 spells CASSLSGAGTGELFF. The CDR3 DNA reads TGCGCCAGCAGCTTGTCAGGGGCGGGCACCGGGGAGCTGTTTTTT.

This sequence joins TRBV19 and TRBJ2-5; D is possibly TRBD1 (6 bases). The CDR3 contains 16 residues. V was clipped by 6 bases and J by 0 bases, with 17 bases between them. Germline CDR1 LNHDA, CDR2 SQIVND (reference sequence). The CDR3, as DNA: TGTGCCAGTAGACCCCCGGGACAAGGGAACCAAGAGACCCAGTACTTC. Its protein product is CASRPPGQGNQETQYF. The full variable domain, its missing parts supplied by reference TRBV19 and TRBJ2-5, is DGGITQSPKYLFRKEGQNVTLSCEQNLNHDAMYWYRQDPGQGLRLIYYSQIVNDFQKGDIAEGYSVSREKKESFPLTVTSAQKNPTAFYLCASRPPGQGNQETQYFGPGTRLLVL.

The chain uses TRBV5-1 and TRBJ1-5; TRBD1 matches at 8 bases. This CDR3 is 14 amino acids long. Unmatched junction bases numbered 10, after V lost 7 bases and J lost 7 bases. The germline V gene encodes CDR1 SGHRS and CDR2 YFSETQ. The CDR3 sequence: CASSETGVGQPQHF. The CDR3 region has the DNA TGCGCCAGCTCGGAGACAGGGGTGGGCCAGCCCCAGCATTTT.

The chain has TRBV3-1 (or the pseudogene TRBV3-2) and TRBJ2-1, with D tentatively TRBD1 (6 bases). The CDR3 has 14 amino acids. V lost 0 bases and J lost 7, with 10 bases in between. CDR1 is LGHDT and CDR2 is YNNKEL in the germline V gene (reference sequence). The CDR3 is CASSQEAGENEQFF. The CDR3 DNA follows: TGTGCCAGCAGCCAAGAAGCAGGGGAGAATGAGCAGTTCTTC.

This chain uses TRBV11-2 with TRBJ2-7; no definite D call. The V end was cut by 3 bases, the J end by 0 bases, with 0 bases between. The CDR3 runs 11 residues. Germline V gene data show CDR1 as SGHAT and CDR2 as FQNNGV. This CDR3 reads CASSFSYEQYF. CDR3 DNA sequence: TGTGCCAGCAGCTTCTCCTACGAGCAGTACTTC.

The rearrangement links TRBV30 to TRBJ1-2; weak D call: TRBD1 (5 bases). The CDR3 length is 13 residues. CDR1 and CDR2 (germline): GTSNPN, SVGIG (reference sequence). V was cut by 8 bases and J by 4 bases, with 17 bases left in between. The CDR3 DNA is TGTGCCCTATCCAACGAAAGGGGCTATGGCTACACCTTC. It translates to CALSNERGYGYTF.

The rearrangement links TRBV25-1 to TRBJ2-1, with 11 bases matching TRBD2. The V gene's germline CDR1 is MGHDK and CDR2 SYGVNS. The CDR3 is 15 amino acids. The junction had 1 base not matched to a gene; V was cut back by 0 bases and J by 6 bases. The CDR3 protein is CASSEYTSGSNEQFF. CDR3 bases: TGTGCCAGCAGTGAATATACTAGCGGGAGCAATGAGCAGTTCTTC.

The chain is built from TRBV5-1 and TRBJ2-5; D uncertain. V dropped 4 bases and J dropped 1 base, with 5 bases sitting between them. The CDR3 runs to 12 residues. Germline-derived CDR1 and CDR2 are SGHRS and YFSETQ. The CDR3 DNA reads as TGCGCCAGCAGCCACCCCCAAGAGACCCAGTACTTC. Translating gives CASSHPQETQYF.

CDR3 in DNA: TGTGCCAGCAGCCAAGTAGGGGATCCGATGGGCACCGGGGAGCTGTTTTTT. Protein: CASSQVGDPMGTGELFF. V usage is TRBV14 and J usage is TRBJ2-2, with a tentative D call TRBD1 (5 bases). This CDR3 spans 17 amino acids. CDR1 is SGHDN, CDR2 FVKESK, per germline. Trimming took off 1 base at V and 4 bases at J, with 16 bases between the two ends.

This chain connects TRBV28 to TRBJ2-7; 7 nucleotides align to TRBD1. The V segment lost 6 bases and the J segment 0 bases; nucleotides outside the gene matches: 5. The CDR3 is 14 residues long. Germline loops: CDR1 MDHEN, CDR2 SYDVKM. DNA for the CDR3: TGTGCCAGCAGAGTACAGGGGAGCTCCTACGAGCAGTACTTC. It is translated as CASRVQGSSYEQYF.